The following is a TCR beta chain sequence with its context. Its antigen is unidentified. This sample is part of a study of cytomegalovirus exposure and HLA in healthy donors. Study results and limitations: An analysis was carried out at a later point. It showed that HLA-associated TCR beta chains were more clonally expanded than equally common non-associated chains.

CDR1 is SGHTA and CDR2 is FQGTGA in the germline V gene. The V and J ends lost 1 base and 4 bases, in that order; junction bases with no gene match: 3. The CDR3 contains 15 residues. 60 Vbeta and 13 Jbeta primers were used in PCR. Generated by immunoSEQ multiplex PCR, the TCRdb table keeps only in-frame clones and is missing some. Of roughly 180,000 clones in the sample, 84% are singletons; the top ten hold about 0.24%. Sequenced input: PBMCs. This receptor was taken from a boy younger than 18 in good health and CMV-seronegative. This sequence joins TRBV7-3 and TRBJ2-1; 8 bases agree with TRBD2. CDR3 bases: TGTGCCAGCAGCTTAAATAGCGGGGCTTACAATGAGCAGTTCTTC. Translated: CASSLNSGAYNEQFF.